Listed here is a single T cell receptor beta chain. Its antigen is unidentified. This entry is derived from a study of blood T cells in healthy people across ages. With a J-beta primer mix and a sample-barcoded 5' primer, a second PCR ran about 7 to 12 cycles. Paired-end reads containing CDR3 totaled no fewer than 2.5 million for each sample. Via MiXCR, TCRdb re-called the 5' RACE reads, giving one row per CDR3 protein. This sample has 1.5 million to 2 million distinct CDR3 sequences, with about 30% found just once. Study outcomes and limitations: From one million sequenced T cells, diversity estimates were lower bounds. Naive CD4+ cell counts and diversity both ran higher in long-lived than in aged donors. Significant beta diversity loss was already apparent by age approximately 36, declining roughly linearly.

Source material: blood. The sequence derives from a woman in her twenties or thirties in good health.

CDR3 in DNA: TGTGCCAGCAGCTTAGGGACAGGCCAGCAAGGGGAGCTGTTTTTT. It specifies CASSLGTGQQGELFF. The chain links TRBV7-2 to TRBJ2-2; TRBD1 aligns across 7 bases. The CDR3 has 15 amino acids. The germline V gene has CDR1 SGHTA and CDR2 FQGNSA. Trimming at V came to 1 base and at J to 8 bases, leaving 7 bases not matched to a gene.